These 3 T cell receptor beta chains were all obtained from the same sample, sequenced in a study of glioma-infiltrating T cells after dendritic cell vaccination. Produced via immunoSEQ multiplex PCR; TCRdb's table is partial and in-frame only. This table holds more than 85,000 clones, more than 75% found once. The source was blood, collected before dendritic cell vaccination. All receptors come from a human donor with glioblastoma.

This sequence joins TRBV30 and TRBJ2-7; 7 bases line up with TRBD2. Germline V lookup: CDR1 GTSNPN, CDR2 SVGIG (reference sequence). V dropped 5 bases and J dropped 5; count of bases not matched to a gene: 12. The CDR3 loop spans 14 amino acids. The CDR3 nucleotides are TGTGCCTGGTCGGCTCTGGCGGGAGTCGACGAGCAGTACTTC. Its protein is CAWSALAGVDEQYF.

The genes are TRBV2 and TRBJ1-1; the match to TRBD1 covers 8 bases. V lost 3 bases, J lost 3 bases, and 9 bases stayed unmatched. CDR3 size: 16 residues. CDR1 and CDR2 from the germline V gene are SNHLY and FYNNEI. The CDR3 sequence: CASSEAGQGGYTEAFF. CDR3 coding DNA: TGTGCCAGCAGTGAGGCCGGACAGGGAGGTTACACTGAAGCTTTCTTT.

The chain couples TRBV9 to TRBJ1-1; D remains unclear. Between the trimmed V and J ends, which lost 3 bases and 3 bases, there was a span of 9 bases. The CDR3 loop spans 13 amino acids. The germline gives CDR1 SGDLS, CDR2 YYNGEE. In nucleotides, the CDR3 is TGTGCCAGCAGCGCTTTGAGGCACACTGAAGCTTTCTTT. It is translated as CASSALRHTEAFF.